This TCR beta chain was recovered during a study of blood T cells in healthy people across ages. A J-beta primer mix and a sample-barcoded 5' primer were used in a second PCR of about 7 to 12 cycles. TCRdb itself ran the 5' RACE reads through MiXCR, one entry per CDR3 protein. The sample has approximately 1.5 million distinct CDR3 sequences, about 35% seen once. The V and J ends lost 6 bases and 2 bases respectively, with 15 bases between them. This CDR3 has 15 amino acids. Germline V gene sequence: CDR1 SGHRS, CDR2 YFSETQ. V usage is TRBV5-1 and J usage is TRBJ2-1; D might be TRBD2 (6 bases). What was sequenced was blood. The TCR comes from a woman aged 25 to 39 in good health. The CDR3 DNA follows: TGCGCCAGCATCCAAGGCGGGGATACCTACAATGAGCAGTTCTTC. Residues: CASIQGGDTYNEQFF.